This TCR beta chain emerged from a study of blood T cell repertoires in COVID-19. Overall study: COVID-19 samples from acute and convalescent phases originated in the United States, Italy and Spain. T cells, B-cell-depleted T cells, or PBMCs provided the cDNA or gDNA that served as material.

This clone was seen more than once but under ten times. Original handling: How many nucleated cells were present was estimated from reference gene primer amplification. Assay: immunoSEQ multiplex PCR; the TCRdb copy retains only in-frame clones and omits some. V, J and clone size reflect that table, while D and trimming were determined from the DNA. In the table there are about 52,000 clones, around 83% of which are singletons. V lost 5 bases and J lost 4; bases outside the gene matches: 7. Germline CDR1 MDHEN, CDR2 SYDVKM. This CDR3 contains 17 residues. The chain links TRBV28 to TRBJ2-6, with 11 bases fitting TRBD1. This clonotype was sampled from a man in his 70s with active COVID-19. The sequenced sample was peripheral blood. The CDR3 DNA follows: TGTGCCAGCAGTGTAGGGACAGGGGGTGCCGGGGCCAACGTCCTGACTTTC. Translation: CASSVGTGGAGANVLTF.